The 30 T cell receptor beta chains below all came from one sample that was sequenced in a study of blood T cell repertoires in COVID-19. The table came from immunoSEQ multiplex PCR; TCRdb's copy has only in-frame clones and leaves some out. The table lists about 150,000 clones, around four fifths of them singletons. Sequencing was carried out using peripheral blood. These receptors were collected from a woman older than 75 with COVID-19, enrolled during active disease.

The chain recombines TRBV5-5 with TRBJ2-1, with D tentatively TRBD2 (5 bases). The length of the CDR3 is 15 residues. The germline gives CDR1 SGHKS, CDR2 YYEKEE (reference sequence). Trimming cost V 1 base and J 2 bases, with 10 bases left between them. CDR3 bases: TGTGCCAGCAGCTTGCGGCCGGGAACCTACAATGAGCAGTTCTTC. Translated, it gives CASSLRPGTYNEQFF.

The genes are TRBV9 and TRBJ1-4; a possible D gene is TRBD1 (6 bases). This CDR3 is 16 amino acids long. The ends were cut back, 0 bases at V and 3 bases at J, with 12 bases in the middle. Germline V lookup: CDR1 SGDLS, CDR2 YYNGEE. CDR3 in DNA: TGTGCCAGCAGCGTAGAGTGGTCAGGGGCTAATGAAAAACTGTTTTTT. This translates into CASSVEWSGANEKLFF.

The CDR3, as DNA: TGTGCCAGCTCACCAATCGAGAACTACAATGAGCAGTTCTTC. It encodes CASSPIENYNEQFF. The chain has TRBV18 and TRBJ2-1, with unresolved D. This CDR3 is built from 14 residues. Trimming took off 2 bases at V and 3 bases at J, with 8 bases between the two ends. CDR1 is KGHSH and CDR2 is LQKENI in the germline V gene.

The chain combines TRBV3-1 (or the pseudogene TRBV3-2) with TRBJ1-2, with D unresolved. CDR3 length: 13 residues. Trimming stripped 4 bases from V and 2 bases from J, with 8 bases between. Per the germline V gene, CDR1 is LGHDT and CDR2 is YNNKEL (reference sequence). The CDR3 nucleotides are TGTGCCAGCAGCCCCGACGGGAACTATGGCTACACCTTC. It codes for CASSPDGNYGYTF.

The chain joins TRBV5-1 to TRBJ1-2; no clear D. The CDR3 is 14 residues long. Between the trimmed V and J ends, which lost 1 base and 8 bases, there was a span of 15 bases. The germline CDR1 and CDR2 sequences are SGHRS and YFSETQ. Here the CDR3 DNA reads TGCGCCAGCAGCTTGACCTACACCGGCGGGGGCTACACCTTC. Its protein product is CASSLTYTGGGYTF.

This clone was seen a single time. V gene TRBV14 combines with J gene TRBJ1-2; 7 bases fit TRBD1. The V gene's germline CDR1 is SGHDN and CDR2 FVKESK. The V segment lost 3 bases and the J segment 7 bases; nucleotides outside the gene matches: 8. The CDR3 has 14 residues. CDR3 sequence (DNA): TGTGCCAGCAGCCAGGAGCCAGGGGGGATTGGCTACACCTTC. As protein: CASSQEPGGIGYTF.

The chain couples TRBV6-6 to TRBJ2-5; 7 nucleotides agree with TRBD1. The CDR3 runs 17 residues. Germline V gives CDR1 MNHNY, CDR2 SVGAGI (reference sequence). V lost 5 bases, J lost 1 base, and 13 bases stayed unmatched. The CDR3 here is CASSQLRGSAVQETQYF. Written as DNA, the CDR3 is TGTGCCAGCAGTCAGCTCAGGGGGAGCGCTGTCCAAGAGACCCAGTACTTC.

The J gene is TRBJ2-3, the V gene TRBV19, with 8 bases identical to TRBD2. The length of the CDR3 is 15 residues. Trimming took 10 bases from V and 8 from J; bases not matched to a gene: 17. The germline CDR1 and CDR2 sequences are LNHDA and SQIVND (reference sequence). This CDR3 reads CATTAGGASLGTQYF. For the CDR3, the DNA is TGTGCCACTACGGCGGGGGGCGCCTCGTTGGGTACGCAGTATTTT.

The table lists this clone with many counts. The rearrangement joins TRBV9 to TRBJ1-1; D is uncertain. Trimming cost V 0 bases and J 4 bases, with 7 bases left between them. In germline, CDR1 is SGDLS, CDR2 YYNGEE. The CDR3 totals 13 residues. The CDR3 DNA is TGTGCCAGCAGCGTAGCTACGTTCACTGAAGCTTTCTTT. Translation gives CASSVATFTEAFF.

CDR3 in amino acids: CASAFRDQAANEQFF. CDR3 sequence (DNA): TGCGCCAGCGCATTCCGGGATCAGGCAGCCAATGAGCAGTTCTTC. This chain connects TRBV5-1 to TRBJ2-1; TRBD2 might be the D (5 bases). The V end was cut by 7 bases, the J end by 6 bases, with 20 bases between. This CDR3 contains 15 residues. Germline V CDR1 and CDR2: SGHRS, YFSETQ.

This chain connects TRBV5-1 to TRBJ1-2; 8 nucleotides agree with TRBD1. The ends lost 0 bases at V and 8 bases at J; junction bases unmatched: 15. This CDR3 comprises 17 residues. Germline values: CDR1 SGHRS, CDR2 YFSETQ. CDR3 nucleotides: TGCGCCAGCAGCTTGGAGCAGGGGGCGAATAGAGTTTCCGGCTACACCTTC. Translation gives CASSLEQGANRVSGYTF.

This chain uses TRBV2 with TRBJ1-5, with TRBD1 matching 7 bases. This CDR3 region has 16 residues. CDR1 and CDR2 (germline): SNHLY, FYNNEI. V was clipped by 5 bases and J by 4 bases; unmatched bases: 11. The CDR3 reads CASSTLRDSNNQPQHF. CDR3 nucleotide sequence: TGTGCCAGCAGTACACTCCGGGACAGTAATAATCAGCCCCAGCATTTT.

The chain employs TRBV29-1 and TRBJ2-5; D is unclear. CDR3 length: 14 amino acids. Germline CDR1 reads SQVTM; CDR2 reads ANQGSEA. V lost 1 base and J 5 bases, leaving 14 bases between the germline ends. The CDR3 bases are TGCAGCGTTGAAGCCCCCACGCCCGGGGAGACCCAGTACTTC. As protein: CSVEAPTPGETQYF.

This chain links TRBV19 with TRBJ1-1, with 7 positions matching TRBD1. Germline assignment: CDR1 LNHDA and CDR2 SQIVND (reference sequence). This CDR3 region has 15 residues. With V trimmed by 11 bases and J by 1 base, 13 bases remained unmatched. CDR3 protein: CAAQGSTLWNTEAFF. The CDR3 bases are TGTGCCGCACAGGGGTCCACGTTGTGGAACACTGAAGCTTTCTTT.

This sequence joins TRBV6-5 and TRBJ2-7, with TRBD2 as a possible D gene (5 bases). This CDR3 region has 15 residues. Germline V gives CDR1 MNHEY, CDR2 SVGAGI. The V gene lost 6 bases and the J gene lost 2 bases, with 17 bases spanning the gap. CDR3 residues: CASRHREGTTYEQYF. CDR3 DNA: TGTGCCAGCAGGCACCGAGAGGGAACAACCTACGAGCAGTACTTC.

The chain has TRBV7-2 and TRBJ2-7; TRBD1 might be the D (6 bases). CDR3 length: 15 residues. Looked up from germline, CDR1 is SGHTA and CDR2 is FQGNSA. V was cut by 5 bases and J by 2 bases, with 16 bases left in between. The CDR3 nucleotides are TGTGCCAGCAGCCCACCGCTGGGGGCCCCCTACGAGCAGTACTTC. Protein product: CASSPPLGAPYEQYF.

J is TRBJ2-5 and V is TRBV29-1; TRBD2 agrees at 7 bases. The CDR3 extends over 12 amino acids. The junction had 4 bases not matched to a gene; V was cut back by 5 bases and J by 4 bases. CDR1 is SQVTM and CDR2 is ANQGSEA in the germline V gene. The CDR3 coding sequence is TGCAGCGTTCGGGCGGGAGCAGAGACCCAGTACTTC. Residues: CSVRAGAETQYF. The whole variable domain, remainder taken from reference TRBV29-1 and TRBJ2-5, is SAVISQKPSRDICQRGTSLTIQCQVDSQVTMMFWYRQQPGQSLTLIATANQGSEATYESGFVIDKFPISRPNLTFSTLTVSNMSPEDSSIYLCSVRAGAETQYFGPGTRLLVL.

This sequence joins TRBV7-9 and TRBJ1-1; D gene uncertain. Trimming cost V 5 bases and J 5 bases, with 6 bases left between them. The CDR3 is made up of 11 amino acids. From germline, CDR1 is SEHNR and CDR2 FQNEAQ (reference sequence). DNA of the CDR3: TGTGCCAGCAGCCAGGAAACTGAAGCTTTCTTT. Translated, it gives CASSQETEAFF.

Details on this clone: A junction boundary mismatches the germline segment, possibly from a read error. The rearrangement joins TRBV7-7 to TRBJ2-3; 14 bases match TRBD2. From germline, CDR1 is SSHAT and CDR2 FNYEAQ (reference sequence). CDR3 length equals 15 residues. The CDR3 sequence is CASSPGLAGGDTQYF. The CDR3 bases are TGTGCTAGCAGTCCTGGACTAGCGGGAGGAGATACGCAGTATTTT.

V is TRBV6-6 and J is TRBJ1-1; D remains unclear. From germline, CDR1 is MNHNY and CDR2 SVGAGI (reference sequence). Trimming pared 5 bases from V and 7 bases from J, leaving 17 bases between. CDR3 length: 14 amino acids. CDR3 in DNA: TGTGCCAGCAGTGCCCACGAGGGCAAGGGTGAAGCTTTCTTT. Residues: CASSAHEGKGEAFF.

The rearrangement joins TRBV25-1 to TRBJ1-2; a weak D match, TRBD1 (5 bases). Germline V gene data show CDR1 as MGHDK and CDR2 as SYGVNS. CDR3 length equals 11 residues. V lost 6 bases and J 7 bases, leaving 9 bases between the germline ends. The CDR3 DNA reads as TGTGCCAGCAGCTTCGGGGGTGGCTACACCTTC. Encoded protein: CASSFGGGYTF.

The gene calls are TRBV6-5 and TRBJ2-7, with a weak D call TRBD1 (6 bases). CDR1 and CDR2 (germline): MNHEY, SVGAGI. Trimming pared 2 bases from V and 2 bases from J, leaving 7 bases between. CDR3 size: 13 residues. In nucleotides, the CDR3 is TGTGCCAGCAGTTACAACAGGGCCTACGAGCAGTACTTC. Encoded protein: CASSYNRAYEQYF.

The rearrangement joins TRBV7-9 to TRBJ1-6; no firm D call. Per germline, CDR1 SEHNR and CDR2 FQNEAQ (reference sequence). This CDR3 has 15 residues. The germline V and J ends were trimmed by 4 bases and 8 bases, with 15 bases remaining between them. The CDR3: CASSSSGSSDSPLHF. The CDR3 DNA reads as TGTGCCAGCAGCTCGAGCGGGAGTTCGGATTCACCCCTCCACTTT.

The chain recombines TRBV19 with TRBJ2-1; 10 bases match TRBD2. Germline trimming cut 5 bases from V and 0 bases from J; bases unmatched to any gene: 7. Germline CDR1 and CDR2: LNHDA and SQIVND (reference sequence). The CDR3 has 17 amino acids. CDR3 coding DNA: TGTGCCAGTAGTCTTACTAGCGGGATCCTCTCCTACAATGAGCAGTTCTTC. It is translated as CASSLTSGILSYNEQFF.

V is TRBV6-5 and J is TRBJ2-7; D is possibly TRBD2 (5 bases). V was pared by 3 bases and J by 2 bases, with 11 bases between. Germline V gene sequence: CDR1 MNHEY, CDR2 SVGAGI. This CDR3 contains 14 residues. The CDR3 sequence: CASSYAERTYEQYF. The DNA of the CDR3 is TGTGCCAGCAGTTATGCGGAGCGGACCTACGAGCAGTACTTC.

The CDR3 reads CASSLNPSGGSDTQYF. DNA of the CDR3: TGCGCCAGCAGCTTGAACCCTAGCGGGGGTTCAGATACGCAGTATTTT. The chain employs TRBV4-1 and TRBJ2-3; 10 nucleotides match TRBD2. V was pared by 5 bases and J by 4 bases, with 9 bases of the junction left unmatched. The germline gives CDR1 MGHRA, CDR2 YSYEKL. This CDR3 is built from 16 residues.

The CDR3 sequence: CATQGVGGYTF. The CDR3 DNA is TGTGCCACCCAGGGGGTCGGTGGCTACACCTTC. V is TRBV10-3 and J is TRBJ1-2, with TRBD1 identical over 7 bases. The CDR3 has 11 amino acids. Trimming took 10 bases from V and 7 from J; bases not matched to a gene: 6. The germline V gene encodes CDR1 ENHRY and CDR2 SYGVKD.

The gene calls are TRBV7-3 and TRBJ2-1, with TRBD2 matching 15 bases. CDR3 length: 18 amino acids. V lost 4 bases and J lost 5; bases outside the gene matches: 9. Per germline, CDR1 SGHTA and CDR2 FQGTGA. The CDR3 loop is CASSSGLAGGPMNNEQFF. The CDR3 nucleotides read TGTGCCAGCAGCTCCGGACTAGCGGGAGGGCCAATGAACAATGAGCAGTTCTTC.

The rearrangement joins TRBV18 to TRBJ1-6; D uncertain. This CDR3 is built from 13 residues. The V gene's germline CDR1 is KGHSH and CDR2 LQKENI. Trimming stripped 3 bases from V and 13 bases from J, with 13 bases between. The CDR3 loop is CASSPAAGDPLHF. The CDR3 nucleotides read TGTGCCAGCTCACCCGCGGCGGGAGACCCCCTCCACTTT.

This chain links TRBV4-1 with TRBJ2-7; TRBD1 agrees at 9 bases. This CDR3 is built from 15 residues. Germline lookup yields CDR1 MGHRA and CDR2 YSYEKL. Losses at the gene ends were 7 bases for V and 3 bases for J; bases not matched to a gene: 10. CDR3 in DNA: TGCGCCAGCACGCCCGGGGACAGGGATTTCTACGAGCAGTACTTC. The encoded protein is CASTPGDRDFYEQYF.